The clone carrying this TCR beta chain was seen ten or more times. Trimming took off 3 bases at V and 3 bases at J, with 9 bases between the two ends. CDR1 and CDR2 (germline): DFQATT, SNEGSKA (reference sequence). The CDR3 contains 12 residues. The record originates from a study of regulatory T cells in long-lasting Graves disease. CDR3 regions were amplified by Arm-PCR using iRepertoire HTBI primers to build TCR beta libraries. Study processing details: Identification yielded approximately 60 TRBV and more than 12 TRBJ segments across samples. TCRdb passed the multiplex PCR reads through MiXCR, listing each CDR3 protein once. Here the V and J calls rest on TCRdb's processing, not on the authors' analysis. The table records around 500,000 distinct CDR3 sequences, 12% of them present only once. Stated time point: newly diagnosed GD, antithyroid drugs for less than 3 months. The TCR library was made from RNA that had been extracted from PBMCs in TRIzol. American Thyroid Association guidelines served as the basis for diagnosing Graves' disease.

These same data were also listed under a study on T cells in Graves' hyperthyroidism and ophthalmopathy.

This rearrangement joins TRBV20-1 to TRBJ2-7, with D tentatively TRBD1 or TRBD2 (5 bases each). This receptor was taken from a woman aged 25 to 39 with Graves disease. Sequencing was performed on peripheral blood mononuclear cells (PBMCs), taken at new diagnosis, from a patient treated with antithyroid drugs. The chain's CDR3 is CSASGTYYEQYF. In DNA, the CDR3 is TGCAGTGCTAGCGGGACCTACTACGAGCAGTACTTC.